The entry below gives a single T cell receptor (beta chain) sequence along with its context. The specificity of this receptor is unknown. There are no base qualities to consult, and no much larger clone falls within one base. Clipping removes 6 bases from V and 4 bases from J, with 8 as the unmatched junction base count. There are 14 amino acids in the CDR3, from cysteine to phenylalanine inclusive. Just the 42-base CDR3 DNA is kept, in frame starting at base 1. CDR1 is given as MDHEN and CDR2 as SYDVKM, both from the germline V gene. TCRbeta CDR3 regions were amplified from genomic DNA using the immunoSEQ Assay, a bias-controlled multiplex PCR. For the original study's pipeline: The number of nucleated cells in each sample was estimated from the amplification of reference gene primers within the assay. To quantify the absolute abundance of each unique TCRbeta CDR3 rearrangement, sequence reads were collapsed and filtered. For each sample, productive Simpson clonality was calculated as the square root of Simpson's diversity index over productive rearrangements. TCRdb took this table from immuneACCESS and kept in-frame rearrangements with V and J called. Such tables lack part of the clones; where checked against another copy, unresolved V genes explain under half of the gap, and the rest is unexplained. Clone size and the V and J calls come from that table; the DNA yielded D and trimming. The sample table holds some 420,000 clones, of which over 75% were seen once. The top ten clones comprise about 1.1% of the sample.

In the prospective study, participants were roughly 18 to 100 years old, resided in under 30 geographic areas of the United States, and were enrolled through a virtual design. In the prospective study, participants were assigned to cohorts based on the clinical history participants reported in a screening survey and a study questionnaire. Recovered participants in ImmuneRACE Cohort 3 were defined by two consecutive negative NP/OP PCR tests, clearance by a healthcare professional, or resolution of symptoms. Each participant in the prospective study had whole blood, serum and a nasopharyngeal or oropharyngeal swab collected by mobile phlebotomists. Participants in the prospective study had the option to provide additional blood draws and questionnaires over a 2-month period. Before DNA extraction, prospective study blood samples were shipped either frozen or at room temperature. The data were obtained in a study of blood T cell repertoires in COVID-19 (TCRdb year 2020). Broadly, across the study: Samples from collaborators originated in the United States, Italy and Spain and spanned both the acute and convalescent phases of COVID-19. Where HLA class I and class II types were available, the types were taken from metadata supplied by the sample provider, not from assay-based typing. Sample metadata almost always included a de-identified subject ID, COVID-19 status, age in years and sex. The repertoires were made available in a free public database intended to serve as a resource for research on the immune response to SARS-CoV-2. Samples were obtained from the ongoing ImmuneRACE study (first 160 participants) and from over 1,000 subjects provided by 6 global collaborators. Subjects who had been exposed to COVID-19, were actively infected with it, or had recovered from it provided the deeply sampled blood TCRbeta repertoires that made up the dataset. The material from the prospective study consisted of cDNA or gDNA derived from T cells, B-cell-depleted T cells, or PBMCs. The full study reports these points: The amount of clinical and demographic metadata varied by source and participant and was provided uncurated.

This receptor was taken from a young man who had recovered from COVID-19. The V and J genes are TRBV28 and TRBJ2-7; 8 bases in the middle match TRBD2. The material sequenced was PBMCs or T cells enriched from blood (not recorded which). The CDR3 amino acid sequence is: CASRPAGGKYEQYF. The DNA sequence reads TGTGCCAGCAGGCCCGCGGGGGGCAAATACGAGCAGTACTTC.